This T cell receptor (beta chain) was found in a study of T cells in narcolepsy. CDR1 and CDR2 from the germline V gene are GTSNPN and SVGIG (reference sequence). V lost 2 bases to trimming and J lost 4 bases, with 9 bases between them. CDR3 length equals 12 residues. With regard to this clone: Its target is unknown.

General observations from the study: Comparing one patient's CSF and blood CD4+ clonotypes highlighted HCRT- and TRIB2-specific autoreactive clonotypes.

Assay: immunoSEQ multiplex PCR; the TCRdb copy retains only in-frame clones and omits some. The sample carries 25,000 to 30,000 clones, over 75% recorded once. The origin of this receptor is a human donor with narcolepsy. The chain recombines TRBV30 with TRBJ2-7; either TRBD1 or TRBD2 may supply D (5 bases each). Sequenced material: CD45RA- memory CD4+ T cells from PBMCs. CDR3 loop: CAWSRGEYEQYF. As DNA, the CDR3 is TGTGCCTGGAGTCGGGGCGAATACGAGCAGTACTTC.